This T cell receptor (beta chain) derives from a study of blood T cell repertoires in COVID-19. Study background: The United States, Italy and Spain were the sources of the acute and convalescent COVID-19 samples. Nucleic acid was either cDNA or gDNA, and it came from T cells, B-cell-depleted T cells, or PBMCs.

In the original processing: Reference gene primer amplification yielded estimated nucleated cell counts. The assay was immunoSEQ multiplex PCR, and TCRdb's table has in-frame clones only and misses some. The V and J calls and clone size are taken from that table; D and trimming were inferred from the DNA. The sample records about 23,000 clones, 88% being singletons. The clonotype comes from a man in his 70s in a cohort sampled during active COVID-19. The sequencing sample was made of peripheral blood.

For the CDR3, the DNA is TGTGCCACCAAAGACGGGAGACCCCACCCCGACAATGAGCAGTTCTTC. Translating gives CATKDGRPHPDNEQFF. The chain employs TRBV24-1 and TRBJ2-1, with D perhaps matching TRBD2 (6 bases). The V gene lost 8 bases and the J gene lost 5 bases, with 21 bases spanning the gap. This CDR3 spans 16 amino acids. In germline, CDR1 is KGHDR, CDR2 SFDVKD.